The clone carrying this T cell receptor beta chain was seen a few times. Antigen: not known. Libraries of TCR beta came from quantitative 5'-RACE with molecular barcodes. Using its own MiXCR run on the 5' RACE reads, TCRdb lists one record per CDR3 protein. Of roughly 440,000 distinct CDR3 sequences listed, 17% are singletons. The data belong to a study of CD8 T cells in ankylosing spondylitis. General study points: Among TCR beta sequences, a motif of eight or nine highly homologous variants appeared characteristic of ankylosing spondylitis blood. Clones linked to disease were reported to show significant enrichment in matched ankylosing spondylitis synovial fluid.

The receptor's source is a male donor with ankylosing spondylitis. The sequenced sample was blood, either unsorted or a sorted T cell fraction (not recorded which).

The CDR3 DNA sequence: TGTGCCAGCAGCTTCTCTGGGTCCGGTGAGCAGTTCTTC. It encodes CASSFSGSGEQFF. The chain joins TRBV7-3 to TRBJ2-1; D remains ambiguous. The V end was cut by 3 bases, the J end by 9 bases, with 12 bases between. The CDR3 sequence is 13 residues long. The germline gives CDR1 SGHTA, CDR2 FQGTGA.